This TCR beta chain was sequenced for a study of tumor and adjacent non-tumor tissue in lung cancer. Study findings and constraints: Significantly higher TCR diversity was found in tumor than normal lung.

The template was RNA from unsorted bulk tissue. More than 3 cm separated this lung sample from the edge of the tumor. This CDR3 region has 14 residues. V was clipped by 5 bases and J by 6 bases, with 17 bases between them. Germline V gene data show CDR1 as SQVTM and CDR2 as ANQGSEA. Three rounds of nested PCR, following a modified ARM-PCR protocol, produced the TCRbeta library. TCRdb re-called the multiplex PCR reads through MiXCR, storing one row per CDR3 protein. Of 50,000 to 70,000 distinct CDR3 sequences listed, around two thirds are singletons. For this clonotype: Its antigen is unidentified. A much bigger clone sits one base away, suggesting this may be a read error.

The chain is built from TRBV29-1 and TRBJ2-1, with D tentatively TRBD1 (5 bases). The TCR comes from a man between 65 and 85 years old with non-small cell lung cancer. Source material: distant non-tumor lung tissue. CDR3 bases: TGCAGCGTTCTAACGGACAATAGGCCCAATGAGCAGTTCTTC. Protein: CSVLTDNRPNEQFF.